The 21 T cell receptor beta chains reported below all come from one sample, sequenced in a study of blood T cell repertoires in COVID-19. The method was immunoSEQ multiplex PCR; TCRdb's version includes in-frame clones alone and lacks a portion of them. The table has approximately 240,000 clones, nearly 90% seen once. Sequenced material: peripheral blood. The receptors originated from a woman between 40 and 50 years old who had recovered from COVID-19.

The J gene is TRBJ2-7, the V gene TRBV6-5; D gene uncertain. The germline V and J ends were trimmed by 6 bases and 6 bases, with 12 bases remaining between them. CDR3 length equals 12 residues. Germline V lookup: CDR1 MNHEY, CDR2 SVGAGI. This chain's CDR3 is CASRTGYSEQYF. Here the CDR3 DNA reads TGTGCCAGCAGGACTGGCTATAGCGAGCAGTACTTC.

The chain has TRBV10-3 and TRBJ1-2; the D gene is possibly TRBD1 (5 bases). CDR1 and CDR2 (germline): ENHRY, SYGVKD. This CDR3 region has 14 residues. Trimming shortened V by 2 bases and J by 2 bases, and 9 bases separated the two germline ends. CDR3 nucleotide sequence: TGTGCCATCAGTGAGGACAGAAGAAACTATGGCTACACCTTC. Amino acid sequence: CAISEDRRNYGYTF.

This chain joins TRBV9 and TRBJ2-1; weak D call: TRBD2 (6 bases). Trimming took off 4 bases at V and 8 bases at J, with 22 bases between the two ends. The CDR3 loop spans 16 amino acids. Per the germline V gene, CDR1 is SGDLS and CDR2 is YYNGEE. In DNA form, the CDR3 reads TGTGCCAGCAGCCCTCAAGGCGGAGGGTCGTCCGATGAGCAGTTCTTC. Amino acids: CASSPQGGGSSDEQFF.

This chain uses TRBV7-2 with TRBJ2-5; 12 nucleotides match TRBD2. Per the germline V gene, CDR1 is SGHTA and CDR2 is FQGNSA. This CDR3 comprises 17 residues. With 5 bases clipped from V and 5 bases from J, the junction kept 12 bases outside the gene matches. CDR3 residues: CASSPKGGLAGLETQYF. The CDR3 DNA is TGTGCCAGCAGCCCGAAGGGTGGACTAGCGGGACTGGAGACCCAGTACTTC.

The chain has TRBV7-6 and TRBJ2-2, with TRBD1 matching over 7 bases. V gave up 4 bases and J gave up 1 base; unmatched junction bases: 9. CDR1 is SGHVS and CDR2 is FNYEAQ in the germline V gene. This CDR3 comprises 17 residues. This CDR3 is CASSSQVRTGNTGELFF. The CDR3, as DNA: TGTGCCAGCAGCTCCCAAGTCCGGACAGGGAACACCGGGGAGCTGTTTTTT.

The chain recombines TRBV6-5 with TRBJ2-5; 7 bases match TRBD1. The CDR3 is made up of 13 amino acids. Germline V gene lookup returns CDR1 MNHEY and CDR2 SVGAGI. After removal of 5 bases from V and 1 base from J, the junction contained 1 base not matched to a gene. The DNA of the CDR3 is TGTGCCAGCAGTCGGGACAGCCAAGAGACCCAGTACTTC. Its protein is CASSRDSQETQYF.

This sequence joins TRBV24-1 and TRBJ2-5; weak D call: TRBD2 (6 bases). This CDR3 region has 14 residues. V was clipped by 6 bases and J by 0 bases, with 10 bases between them. The germline V gene has CDR1 KGHDR and CDR2 SFDVKD. The DNA for the CDR3 is TGTGCCACCAGTAAGGACTACTACCAAGAGACCCAGTACTTC. Its translation: CATSKDYYQETQYF.

CDR3: CASSTGQGEKLFF. Written as DNA, the CDR3 is TGTGCCAGCAGTACAGGGCAAGGCGAAAAACTGTTTTTT. The chain employs TRBV12-3 or TRBV12-4 and TRBJ1-4; TRBD1 is a possible D gene (6 bases). This CDR3 region has 13 residues. V lost 5 bases and J lost 8, with 12 bases in between.

The chain joins TRBV5-6 to TRBJ1-5; 7 bases fit TRBD1. The trim removed 0 bases at V and 7 bases at J, leaving 1 base unmatched. Germline V lookup: CDR1 SGHDT, CDR2 YYEEEE. CDR3 size: 13 residues. The CDR3 reads CASSLARGQPQHF. The CDR3 bases are TGTGCCAGCAGCTTGGCCAGGGGGCAGCCCCAGCATTTT. Using reference TRBV5-6 and TRBJ1-5 for the parts outside the CDR3, the full variable domain is DAGVTQSPTHLIKTRGQQVTLRCSPKSGHDTVSWYQQALGQGPQFIFQYYEEEERQRGNFPDRFSGHQFPNYSSELNVNALLLGDSALYLCASSLARGQPQHFGDGTRLSIL.

This chain uses TRBV5-1 with TRBJ2-5, with 10 bases lining up with TRBD2. The CDR3 runs 16 residues. Germline assignment: CDR1 SGHRS and CDR2 YFSETQ. The trim removed 3 bases at V and 1 base at J, leaving 6 bases unmatched. The CDR3 spells CASSSGSGRAQETQYF. The CDR3 DNA sequence: TGCGCCAGCAGCTCCGGGAGCGGGAGGGCCCAAGAGACCCAGTACTTC.

The chain employs TRBV7-9 and TRBJ1-3; the D is unclear. The CDR3 is 16 amino acids. In germline, CDR1 is SEHNR, CDR2 FQNEAQ (reference sequence). V was pared by 0 bases and J by 4 bases, with 13 bases between. CDR3 DNA: TGTGCCAGCAGCTTAGCAAGTGACACCGCAGGAAACACCATATATTTT. Protein sequence: CASSLASDTAGNTIYF.

Only one count was recorded for this clone. The chain uses TRBV5-6 and TRBJ2-5; TRBD2 agrees at 9 bases. The CDR3 consists of 19 residues. Germline V gives CDR1 SGHDT, CDR2 YYEEEE. Trimming cost V 3 bases and J 5 bases; bases outside gene matches: 20. The CDR3 loop reads CASSSSLGLAGSRRETQYF. The CDR3, as DNA: TGTGCCAGCAGCTCGTCGCTGGGGCTAGCGGGGTCCCGGAGGGAGACCCAGTACTTC. Full variable domain (outside the CDR3, taken from reference TRBV5-6 and TRBJ2-5): DAGVTQSPTHLIKTRGQQVTLRCSPKSGHDTVSWYQQALGQGPQFIFQYYEEEERQRGNFPDRFSGHQFPNYSSELNVNALLLGDSALYLCASSSSLGLAGSRRETQYFGPGTRLLVL.

Here the CDR3 reads CASSRQGANTGELFF. DNA of the CDR3: TGTGCCAGCTCTCGACAGGGGGCGAACACCGGGGAGCTGTTTTTT. The genes are TRBV18 and TRBJ2-2; 9 bases line up with TRBD1. The J segment lost 0 bases and the V segment lost 6 bases, leaving 2 bases of the junction unmatched. Germline V gene lookup returns CDR1 KGHSH and CDR2 LQKENI. This CDR3 spans 15 amino acids.

The rearrangement uses TRBV24-1 and TRBJ2-5; 8 bases are a match to TRBD1. V lost 4 bases and J lost 3; bases outside the gene matches: 6. Germline V gene data show CDR1 as KGHDR and CDR2 as SFDVKD. The CDR3 has 15 residues. The CDR3 protein is CATSDPRQGKETQYF. CDR3 sequence (DNA): TGTGCCACCAGTGACCCTAGACAGGGGAAAGAGACCCAGTACTTC.

The chain employs TRBV19 and TRBJ1-2; 7 nucleotides line up with TRBD1. The CDR3 contains 13 residues. The trim removed 6 bases at V and 8 bases at J, leaving 9 bases unmatched. Per germline, CDR1 LNHDA and CDR2 SQIVND (reference sequence). The CDR3 sequence: CASRQTGTSGYTF. In DNA form, the CDR3 reads TGTGCCAGTAGACAGACAGGGACCAGCGGCTACACCTTC.

The chain joins TRBV19 to TRBJ2-1, with 7 nucleotides matching TRBD1. V lost 7 bases to trimming and J lost 3 bases; unmatched junction nucleotides: 6. CDR1 LNHDA and CDR2 SQIVND come from the germline V gene (reference sequence). The CDR3 length is 14 residues. The CDR3 sequence is CASKSTGNYNEQFF. As DNA, the CDR3 is TGTGCCAGTAAGTCGACAGGGAACTACAATGAGCAGTTCTTC.

The genes are TRBV19 and TRBJ2-4; TRBD1 matches at 8 bases. V lost 1 base, J lost 4 bases, and 0 bases stayed unmatched. Germline V lookup: CDR1 LNHDA, CDR2 SQIVND (reference sequence). The CDR3 spans 14 residues. The CDR3 DNA reads TGTGCCAGTAGTATAGGACAGGGGAAAAACATTCAGTACTTC. It translates to CASSIGQGKNIQYF.

The J gene is TRBJ1-1, the V gene TRBV6-5; perhaps TRBD1 as D (5 bases). V lost 6 bases to trimming and J lost 4 bases, with 18 bases between them. Germline V gene data show CDR1 as MNHEY and CDR2 as SVGAGI. The CDR3 has 15 amino acids. The DNA of the CDR3 is TGTGCCAGCAGACCCACAGGAAGATTGGGCACTGAAGCTTTCTTT. Translation: CASRPTGRLGTEAFF.

This chain uses TRBV5-1 with TRBJ1-6; maybe TRBD1 (6 bases). V lost 6 bases and J 10 bases, leaving 14 bases between the germline ends. CDR3 length equals 13 residues. The V gene's germline CDR1 is SGHRS and CDR2 YFSETQ. CDR3 DNA sequence: TGCGCCAGCAACTCCAGGGGTGGCTCACCCCTCCACTTT. Its protein is CASNSRGGSPLHF.

The V call is TRBV7-2, the J call TRBJ2-1, with TRBD1 as a possible D gene (5 bases). Between the trimmed V and J ends, which lost 3 bases and 6 bases, there was a span of 15 bases. The CDR3 is made up of 15 amino acids. The V gene's germline CDR1 is SGHTA and CDR2 FQGNSA. CDR3 sequence reads: CASSFLIQGSNEQFF. The CDR3 DNA sequence: TGTGCCAGCAGCTTTCTTATTCAGGGAAGCAATGAGCAGTTCTTC.

The chain joins TRBV24-1 to TRBJ2-3; D possibly corresponds to TRBD2 (6 bases). Germline assignment: CDR1 KGHDR and CDR2 SFDVKD. V shed 0 bases and J shed 4 bases, with 13 bases lying between them. The length of the CDR3 is 16 residues. The CDR3 nucleotides read TGTGCCACCAGTGATTTGCGGCGGGACGGGGCAGATACGCAGTATTTT. Translation gives CATSDLRRDGADTQYF.